This TCR beta chain stems from a study of T cells in Graves' hyperthyroidism and ophthalmopathy. In regard to this clonotype: What it binds is not known.

Researchers defined stable Graves' hyperthyroidism as no ophthalmopathy progression within 18 months. Whole-study findings and limits: Through a model of 13 V-J features, ophthalmopathy was separated from stable hyperthyroidism. Ophthalmopathy got predicted by the model a median 6.5 months before its onset. Clonotypes that were expanded in thyroid above 0.001 mostly appeared in blood too.

Germline trimming cut 7 bases from V and 6 bases from J; bases unmatched to any gene: 7. The CDR3 extends over 13 amino acids. CDR1 is SNHLY and CDR2 is FYNNEI in the germline V gene. Amplification of TCR beta CDR3 regions was performed using RNA transcripts as template. HTBI primers drove first-round RT-PCR of the TCR CDR3. TCRdb itself ran the multiplex PCR reads through MiXCR, one entry per CDR3 protein. Of some 620,000 distinct CDR3 sequences detected, under 20% appear once; the ten largest clones hold around 4%. The chain has TRBV2 and TRBJ2-7; TRBD1 matches at 9 bases. Sequenced sample: blood. The source is a woman aged 30 to 39 with Graves' hyperthyroidism. The CDR3 sequence is CASNPGTGSEQYF. The CDR3, as DNA: TGTGCCAGCAACCCCGGGACAGGGTCCGAGCAGTACTTC.